The 15 T cell receptor beta chains reported below all come from one sample, sequenced in a study of blood T cell repertoires in COVID-19. Data came from immunoSEQ multiplex PCR; TCRdb stores just in-frame clones and leaves some out. The sample has about 320,000 clones, 80% to 90% seen once. The specimen sequenced was peripheral blood. The receptors derive from a man between 18 and 35 years old who had recovered from COVID-19.

This clone came up once. The rearrangement uses TRBV28 and TRBJ1-1; TRBD1 agrees at 7 bases. The CDR3 loop spans 14 amino acids. V gave up 5 bases and J gave up 6 bases; unmatched junction bases: 9. The germline gives CDR1 MDHEN, CDR2 SYDVKM. The CDR3 DNA follows: TGTGCCAGCAGTCCCTCGACAGGGAAGGCTGAAGCTTTCTTT. This codes for CASSPSTGKAEAFF.

This rearrangement joins TRBV10-3 to TRBJ1-3; D may be TRBD1 (5 bases). V lost 5 bases and J 0 bases, leaving 11 bases between the germline ends. Germline CDR1 ENHRY, CDR2 SYGVKD. The CDR3 length is 15 residues. The CDR3 DNA reads TGTGCCATCAGTAAAGGGGTCCGCTCTGGAAACACCATATATTTT. This gives the protein CAISKGVRSGNTIYF.

This chain joins TRBV5-1 and TRBJ2-6; the D gene is possibly TRBD1 (5 bases). This CDR3 is 17 amino acids long. V lost 4 bases and J lost 0, with 14 bases in between. Germline V gene lookup returns CDR1 SGHRS and CDR2 YFSETQ. In DNA form, the CDR3 reads TGCGCCAGCAGCCCCAGACAGATCCACTCTGGGGCCAACGTCCTGACTTTC. Its translation is CASSPRQIHSGANVLTF.

The chain is built from TRBV5-4 and TRBJ2-1, with TRBD2 matching over 12 bases. Looked up from germline, CDR1 is SGHNT and CDR2 is YYREEE (reference sequence). The CDR3 length is 17 residues. The J segment lost 8 bases and the V segment lost 3 bases, leaving 12 bases of the junction unmatched. The CDR3 is CASSSGPLAGGRDEQFF. The CDR3 nucleotides are TGTGCCAGCAGCTCGGGGCCCCTAGCGGGGGGGCGGGATGAGCAGTTCTTC. The full variable domain, with the rest looked up from reference TRBV5-4 and TRBJ2-1, is ETGVTQSPTHLIKTRGQQVTLRCSSQSGHNTVSWYQQALGQGPQFIFQYYREEENGRGNFPPRFSGLQFPNYSSELNVNALELDDSALYLCASSSGPLAGGRDEQFFGPGTRLTVL.

This clone has only one observation. The rearrangement links TRBV10-3 to TRBJ2-6; D remains unclear. Germline CDR1 ENHRY, CDR2 SYGVKD. CDR3 size: 16 residues. Trimming took 0 bases from V and 0 from J, leaving 6 bases between them. CDR3 loop: CAISESWSSGANVLTF. In nucleotides, the CDR3 is TGTGCCATCAGTGAGTCGTGGAGCTCTGGGGCCAACGTCCTGACTTTC.

Only a few counts were recorded for this clone. V is TRBV5-1 and J is TRBJ1-3, with D perhaps TRBD1 (5 bases). V was clipped by 0 bases and J by 4 bases, with 8 bases between them. This CDR3 spans 14 amino acids. Germline assignment: CDR1 SGHRS and CDR2 YFSETQ. CDR3 bases: TGCGCCAGCAGCTTGGCAGGGTACGGAAACACCATATATTTT. Protein sequence: CASSLAGYGNTIYF.

The count of this clone is one. The CDR3: CSASQQGAGTGELFF. The CDR3 DNA follows: TGCAGTGCTAGTCAACAGGGGGCGGGCACCGGGGAGCTGTTTTTT. The V gene is TRBV20-1, the J gene TRBJ2-2, with TRBD1 matching 9 bases. V lost 3 bases to trimming and J lost 4 bases; unmatched junction nucleotides: 6. CDR1 is DFQATT and CDR2 is SNEGSKA in the germline V gene (reference sequence). This CDR3 is built from 15 residues.

Concerning this clone itself: One end of the junction is discordant with germline, which a read error may explain. This chain connects TRBV12-3 or TRBV12-4 to TRBJ1-1; a weak D match, TRBD1 (6 bases). This CDR3 spans 13 amino acids. The CDR3 protein is CASRLDRTTEAFF. The CDR3 coding sequence is TGTGCCAGCAGGTTAGACAGGACCACTGAAGCTTTCTTT.

The chain employs TRBV7-2 and TRBJ2-3; perhaps TRBD1 as D (6 bases). CDR3 length equals 15 residues. Germline V CDR1 and CDR2: SGHTA, FQGNSA. V shed 3 bases and J shed 2 bases, with 12 bases lying between them. DNA for the CDR3: TGTGCCAGCAGCTTGAGGGACACCTACACAGATACGCAGTATTTT. This sequence encodes CASSLRDTYTDTQYF.

The table lists this clone with a count of one. The chain links TRBV5-6 to TRBJ2-1; tentative D call: TRBD1 (5 bases). Germline V CDR1 and CDR2: SGHDT, YYEEEE. V was pared by 4 bases and J by 9 bases, with 11 bases between. The CDR3 has 12 residues. This chain's CDR3 is CASSQAGSEQFF. In DNA, the CDR3 is TGTGCCAGCAGCCAGGCAGGGTCTGAGCAGTTCTTC.

The chain employs TRBV5-1 and TRBJ2-1, with 7 bases identical to TRBD1. Germline V gene data show CDR1 as SGHRS and CDR2 as YFSETQ. This CDR3 comprises 13 residues. V trimming: 0 bases; J trimming: 14 bases; junction bases outside the gene matches: 8. CDR3 amino acids: CASSLGGRDSEFF. CDR3 DNA sequence: TGCGCCAGCAGCTTGGGGGGTAGGGACAGCGAGTTCTTC.

The chain is built from TRBV11-1 and TRBJ2-3, with TRBD1 as a possible D gene (6 bases). Germline V gene sequence: CDR1 SGHAT, CDR2 FQDESV (reference sequence). The CDR3 covers 15 residues. Trimming stripped 6 bases from V and 0 bases from J, with 13 bases between. The CDR3 DNA sequence: TGTGCCAGCAGTCAAGGCAGGGGTAGCACAGATACGCAGTATTTT. Translated, it gives CASSQGRGSTDTQYF. Using reference TRBV11-1 and TRBJ2-3 for the parts outside the CDR3, the full variable domain is EAEVAQSPRYKITEKSQAVAFWCDPISGHATLYWYRQILGQGPELLVQFQDESVVDDSQLPKDRFSAERLKGVDSTLKIQPAELGDSAMYLCASSQGRGSTDTQYFGPGTRLTVL.

This chain uses TRBV10-1 with TRBJ2-1; the match to TRBD2 covers 8 bases. With 5 bases clipped from V and 9 bases from J, the junction kept 6 bases outside the gene matches. Per the germline V gene, CDR1 is WNHNN and CDR2 is SYGVQD (reference sequence). The CDR3 consists of 13 residues. The CDR3 is CASSSGSYAEQFF. CDR3 DNA: TGCGCCAGCAGTAGCGGGAGTTACGCTGAGCAGTTCTTC.

This sequence joins TRBV7-3 and TRBJ2-7; D call uncertain. CDR3 length: 15 amino acids. The V end was cut by 6 bases, the J end by 2 bases, with 17 bases between. From germline, CDR1 is SGHTA and CDR2 FQGTGA. In DNA, the CDR3 is TGTGCCAGCAGTCCGTCAGGCTTCAATGCCTACGAGCAGTACTTC. Amino acids: CASSPSGFNAYEQYF.

The genes are TRBV7-9 and TRBJ2-7, with a tentative D call TRBD2 (6 bases). The V gene lost 1 base and the J gene lost 2 bases, with 12 bases spanning the gap. The CDR3 has 15 residues. Germline loops: CDR1 SEHNR, CDR2 FQNEAQ (reference sequence). The CDR3 nucleotides are TGTGCCAGCAGCTTAGAGAGCGCGGGAACCTACGAGCAGTACTTC. Residues: CASSLESAGTYEQYF.